The T cell receptor beta chain described here comes from a study of tumor-infiltrating lymphocytes in primary liver carcinoma. A constant-region primer served to make TCR beta cDNA from about 500 ng total RNA. Slightly modified ARM-PCR served as the procedure for the TCR beta libraries. These libraries came from three rounds of nested multiplex PCR. The first two PCR rounds used TRBV1-TRBV30 forward primers with a C-beta reverse primer, roughly 10 cycles each. TCRdb called the multiplex PCR reads again in MiXCR, with one record for every CDR3 protein. Of about 320,000 distinct CDR3 sequences listed, 60% to 80% are singletons. The CDR3 sequence is 13 residues long. With 8 bases removed from V and 5 bases from J, the gap between germline ends came to 13 bases. The V gene's germline CDR1 is MNHNS and CDR2 SASEGT. Extraction also yielded germline DNA, while blood RNA was obtained from unsorted whole blood.

With regard to this clonotype: A much larger clone sits a single nucleotide away, making a read error possible.

The chain combines TRBV6-1 with TRBJ2-1; TRBD2 might be the D (6 bases). This TCR was recovered from a man aged 40-49 years with primary liver carcinoma and hepatitis B virus infection. The sample taken for sequencing was peripheral blood. The CDR3 nucleotides read TGTGCCAGCGGGACGGGACTGAACAATGAGCAGTTCTTC. Amino acids: CASGTGLNNEQFF.